The sequence of this TCR beta chain was determined in a study of graft-versus-host responses after intestinal transplantation. Overall study: All of the recipients had induction that used anti-thymocyte globulin, then tacrolimus and steroids for 2 to 3 years.

Co-plating was performed using around 200,000 CFSE-labeled responder cells and around 200,000 irradiated, violet-dye-labeled stimulator cells. Both CD3+CD4+ and CD3+CD8+ responders that were proliferating and CFSE-low underwent sorting after the reaction. Clones were sequenced by immunoSEQ multiplex PCR, and TCRdb holds only the in-frame ones, with some missing. This table holds 20,000 to 25,000 clones, 35% to 50% found once. Study results and limitations: Peak levels of circulating GvH clones tracked with early post-transplant HvG declines. Graft-donor T cell macrochimerism in patients accompanied high graft-versus-host to host-versus-graft clonal ratios in allografts.

The TCR originated in a human patient who was an organ donor for intestinal transplantation. Sequenced material: alloreactive CD8+ T cells from a mixed lymphocyte reaction culture, taken before transplantation. Described subset: CFSE-low proliferating T cells sorted from roughly six-day pre-transplant mixed lymphocyte reaction (GvH or HvG direction).

The CDR3 DNA sequence: TGTGCCAGCAGTGAACTCGTAGAGGCGTTTCCAAGCCTTACTAACTATGGCTACACCTTC. It is translated as CASSELVEAFPSLTNYGYTF. The chain joins TRBV6-1 to TRBJ1-2, with D hard to call. The germline V gene has CDR1 MNHNS and CDR2 SASEGT. CDR3 length equals 20 residues. V gave up 2 bases and J gave up 0 bases, with 25 bases separating them.